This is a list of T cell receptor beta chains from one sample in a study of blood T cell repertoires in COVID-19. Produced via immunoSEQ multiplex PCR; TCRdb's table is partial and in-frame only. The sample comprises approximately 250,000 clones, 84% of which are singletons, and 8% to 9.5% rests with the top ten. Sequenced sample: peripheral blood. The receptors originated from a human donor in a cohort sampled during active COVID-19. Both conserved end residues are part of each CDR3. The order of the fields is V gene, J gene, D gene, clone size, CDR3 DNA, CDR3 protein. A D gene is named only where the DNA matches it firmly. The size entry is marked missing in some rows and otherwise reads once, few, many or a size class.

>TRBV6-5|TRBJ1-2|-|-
TGTGCCAGCAGGCCAGCGGACCCTCTAGATGGCTACACCTTC
CASRPADPLDGYTF
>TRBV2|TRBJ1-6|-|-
TGTGCCAGCGGGACGGACAGTTCTTATAATTCACCCCTCCACTTT
CASGTDSSYNSPLHF
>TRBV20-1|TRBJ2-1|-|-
TGCAGTGCTAGAGTACGGAATGAGCAGTTCTTC
CSARVRNEQFF
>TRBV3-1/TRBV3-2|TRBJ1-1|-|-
TGTGCCAGCAGCCAACGCGGGGGGAGGGAAGCTTTCTTT
CASSQRGGREAFF
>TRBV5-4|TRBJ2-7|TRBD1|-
TGTGCCAGCAGCTTGGGGACAGGGGAACCCTACGAGCAGTACTTC
CASSLGTGEPYEQYF
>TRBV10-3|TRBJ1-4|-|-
TGTGCCACTAGACAGACCGCAACTAATGAAAAACTGTTTTTT
CATRQTATNEKLFF
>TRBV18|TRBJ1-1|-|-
TGTGCCAGCTCACCATCGGGGGGGGGAAACACTGAAGCTTTCTTT
CASSPSGGGNTEAFF
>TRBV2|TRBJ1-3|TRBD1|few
TGTGCCAGCAGTGGCCTGTATAGGACAGGGGGTTTTGAAAACACCATATATTTT
CASSGLYRTGGFENTIYF
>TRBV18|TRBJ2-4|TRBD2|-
TGTGCCAGCTCACCAGAACTAGCGGGGGGCCGAGCCAAAAACATTCAGTACTTC
CASSPELAGGRAKNIQYF
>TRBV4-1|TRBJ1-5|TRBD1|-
TGCGCCAGCAGCGATCGGGACAGGGGGGCCAATCAGCCCCAGCATTTT
CASSDRDRGANQPQHF
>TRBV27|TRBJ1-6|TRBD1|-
TGTGCCAGCAGTCACACTCTCCCAGGGGGCAATTCACCCCTCCACTTT
CASSHTLPGGNSPLHF
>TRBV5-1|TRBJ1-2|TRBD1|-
TGCGCCAGCAGGGGTCAGGGGGATGGCTACACCTTC
CASRGQGDGYTF
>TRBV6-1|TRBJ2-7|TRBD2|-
TGTGCCAGCAGTGCGACTAGCGGGAGGGCCCTCGGTCGCGAGCAGTACTTC
CASSATSGRALGREQYF
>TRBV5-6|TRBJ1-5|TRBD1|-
TGTGCCAGCAGCTTGGGGACAGGGATTAGCAATCAGCCCCAGCATTTT
CASSLGTGISNQPQHF
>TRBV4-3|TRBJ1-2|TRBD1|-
TGCGCCAGCAGCCAGACAGGGGGCTTAAAGAGTGGCTACACCTTC
CASSQTGGLKSGYTF
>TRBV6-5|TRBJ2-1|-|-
TGTGCCAGCAGAGACAGTCTATTCGATGAGCAGTTCTTC
CASRDSLFDEQFF
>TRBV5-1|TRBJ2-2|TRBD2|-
TGCGCCAGCAGCTTTCTAGCGGGAGGCACCGGGGAGCTGTTTTTT
CASSFLAGGTGELFF
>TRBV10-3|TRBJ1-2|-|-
TGTGCCATCAGTGAGTCGAACAGTAACTATGGCTACACCTTC
CAISESNSNYGYTF
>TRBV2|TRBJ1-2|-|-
TGTGCCAGCAGTCAAGGTTCCGTGCGGGGCCTTGGCTACACCTTC
CASSQGSVRGLGYTF
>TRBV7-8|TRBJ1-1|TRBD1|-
TGTGCCAGCAGCTCACCCACAGGGGCCCACACTGAAGCTTTCTTT
CASSSPTGAHTEAFF
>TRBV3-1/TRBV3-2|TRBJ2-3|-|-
TGTGCCAGCAGCCAAGTTTCGGATACGCAGTATTTT
CASSQVSDTQYF
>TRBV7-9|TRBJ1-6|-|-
TGTGCCAGCAGCGGCGGACAGAATAATTCACCCCTCCACTTT
CASSGGQNNSPLHF
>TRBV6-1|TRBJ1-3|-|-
TGTGCCAGCAGCCAGGGGCACGGAAACACCATATATTTT
CASSQGHGNTIYF
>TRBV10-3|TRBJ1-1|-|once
TGTGCCATCAGTGGCTTTGTACAGGCTGAAGCTTTCTTT
CAISGFVQAEAFF
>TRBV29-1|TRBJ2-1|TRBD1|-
TGCAGCGTTAGGACAGGGACTTCGGTCAATGAGCAGTTCTTC
CSVRTGTSVNEQFF
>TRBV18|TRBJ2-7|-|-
TGTGCCAGCTCACGGGAGAACGGCTACGAGCAGTACTTC
CASSRENGYEQYF
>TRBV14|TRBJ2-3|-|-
TGTGCCAGCAGCCAATATGGCAGGGGCACAGATACGCAGTATTTT
CASSQYGRGTDTQYF
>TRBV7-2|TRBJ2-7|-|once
TGTGCCAGCAGCTTCCCGAGAAAGCCCTACGAGCAGTACTTC
CASSFPRKPYEQYF
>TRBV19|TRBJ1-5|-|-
TGTGCCAGTAGTATAGATCTGGGGGCGCTGAGCAATCAGCCCCAGCATTTT
CASSIDLGALSNQPQHF
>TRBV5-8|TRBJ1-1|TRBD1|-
TGTGCCAGCAGCTCCCGATACAGGGGTCGGGCTTTCTTT
CASSSRYRGRAFF
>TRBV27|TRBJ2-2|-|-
TGTGCCAGCAGTTTATCCTCAGGGGCCACCGGGGAGCTGTTTTTT
CASSLSSGATGELFF
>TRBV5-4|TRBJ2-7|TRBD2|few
TGTGCCAGCAGCGACGGACTAGCTTACGAGCAGTACTTC
CASSDGLAYEQYF
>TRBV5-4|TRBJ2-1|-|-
TGTGCCAGCAGCACGGGTGGGGGGAGTTACGGTGAGCAGTTCTTC
CASSTGGGSYGEQFF
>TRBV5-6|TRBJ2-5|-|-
TGTGCCAGCAGCTTGGACAGGGGAGGACAAGAGACCCAGTACTTC
CASSLDRGGQETQYF
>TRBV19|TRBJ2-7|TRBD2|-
TGTGCCAGTAGTATCAGCGGGAGGGCGGCCTACGAGCAGTACTTC
CASSISGRAAYEQYF
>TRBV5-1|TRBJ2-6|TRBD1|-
TGCGCCAGCAGCTTGGTTGCGCAGGGGGCTGGGGCCAACGTCCTGACTTTC
CASSLVAQGAGANVLTF
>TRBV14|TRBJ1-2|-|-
TGTGCCAGCAGCCAAAACTTACTCACCGGTGGCTACACCTTC
CASSQNLLTGGYTF
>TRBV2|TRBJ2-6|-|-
TGTGCCAGCAAAACGAGCTCTGGGGCCAACGTCCTGACTTTC
CASKTSSGANVLTF
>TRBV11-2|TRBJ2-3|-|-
TGTGCCAGCAGCTTAGGTCCCAGGGCTAGCACAGATACGCAGTATTTT
CASSLGPRASTDTQYF